This passage covers 13 T cell receptor beta chains from one sample sequenced in a study of T cell clonality in common variable immunodeficiency. The assay was immunoSEQ multiplex PCR, and TCRdb's table has in-frame clones only and misses some. The sample holds about 64,000 clones, and no clone turns up only once. The sequencing input was peripheral blood mononuclear cells. The receptors were gathered from a person aged 18 to 70 in good health.

A note on this clone: The read falls 3 residues short of the CDR3 end, and the missing part is taken from the germline J gene. The V gene is TRBV5-1, the J gene TRBJ2-7; TRBD1 agrees at 11 bases. Germline V gives CDR1 SGHRS, CDR2 YFSETQ. With 3 bases clipped from V and 0 bases from J, the junction kept 11 bases outside the gene matches. This CDR3 contains 18 residues. The CDR3 loop is CASSSQGTGGRSSYEQYF. CDR3 DNA, as far as it was read: TGCGCCAGCAGCTCCCAGGGGACAGGGGGTCGCAGCTCCTACGAG. The whole variable domain, remainder taken from reference TRBV5-1 and TRBJ2-7, is KAGVTQTPRYLIKTRGQQVTLSCSPISGHRSVSWYQQTPGQGLQFLFEYFSETQRNKGNFPGRFSGRQFSNSRSEMNVSTLELGDSALYLCASSSQGTGGRSSYEQYFGPGTRLTVT.

This clone was detected many times. The CDR3 end is not reached by the read, which stops 3 residues before it; the germline J gene fills it in. This chain connects TRBV20-1 to TRBJ2-5; 9 bases fit TRBD2. CDR1 DFQATT and CDR2 SNEGSKA come from the germline V gene (reference sequence). Losses at the gene ends were 0 bases for V and 5 bases for J; bases not matched to a gene: 16. This CDR3 spans 18 amino acids. The CDR3 loop reads CSARDASGAGRRGETQYF. CDR3 DNA, as far as it was read: TGCAGTGCTAGAGATGCTAGCGGGGCGGGACGCCGGGGGGAGACC.

The sample holds many counts of this clone. Read data end 3 residues before the CDR3 end; the end is taken from the germline J gene. The V gene is TRBV12-3 or TRBV12-4, the J gene TRBJ1-1; unclear D gene. The CDR3 has 12 amino acids. The sequenced CDR3 bases are TGTGCCAGCAGTCCCACAGCAGCCGAA. Translated, it gives CASSPTAAE. The full CDR3 is CASSPTAAEAFF.

This clone was seen ten or more times. The observed sequence ends 3 residues before the CDR3 terminus, with the missing tail filled in from the germline J gene. This rearrangement joins TRBV2 to TRBJ1-1; TRBD1 agrees at 9 bases. Germline CDR1 SNHLY, CDR2 FYNNEI. The V and J ends lost 9 bases and 5 bases, in that order; junction bases with no gene match: 4. The CDR3 consists of 12 residues. The sequenced part of the CDR3 DNA is TGTGCCAGGGGACAGGGATCGACTGAA. This sequence encodes CARGQGSTE. The CDR3 in its entirety is CARGQGSTEAFF.

This clone was observed at least ten times. The CDR3 is cut off 3 residues early in the read; its end comes from the germline J gene. The chain combines TRBV5-1 with TRBJ1-1; 11 bases are shared with TRBD1. V trimming: 5 bases; J trimming: 7 bases; junction bases outside the gene matches: 7. This CDR3 region has 14 residues. The germline CDR1 and CDR2 sequences are SGHRS and YFSETQ. CDR3 sequence: CASRTGTGGYEAFF. CDR3 DNA, as far as it was read: TGCGCCAGCAGGACCGGGACAGGGGGTTATGAA.

This clone was seen repeatedly, ten times or more. One end of the junction is discordant with germline, which a read error may explain. The CDR3 end lies 3 residues beyond the end of the read and is filled in from the germline J gene. The rearrangement uses TRBV7-7 and TRBJ2-1; TRBD2 matches at 10 bases. CDR1 is SSHAT and CDR2 is FNYEAQ in the germline V gene (reference sequence). The CDR3 totals 17 residues. This CDR3 is CASSLEFVAGGDNEQFF. CDR3 bases read: TGTGCTAGCAGCTTAGAGTTTGTAGCGGGAGGTGACAATGAG.

This clone was seen ten or more times. The CDR3 goes on 3 residues after the read ends, and that part is filled in from the germline J gene. V is TRBV30 and J is TRBJ2-6; D call uncertain. This CDR3 has 13 residues. The germline CDR1 and CDR2 sequences are GTSNPN and SVGIG (reference sequence). V dropped 2 bases and J dropped 1 base, with 3 bases sitting between them. The DNA read from the CDR3 is TGTGCCTGGAGTCAATCTGGGGCCAACGTC. Residues: CAWSQSGANV. The full CDR3 is CAWSQSGANVLTF.

At least ten counts were recorded for this clone. The read stops 3 residues short of the end of the CDR3; the missing end is completed from the germline J gene. The chain combines TRBV18 with TRBJ1-2; D not certain. CDR1 is KGHSH, CDR2 LQKENI, per germline. V dropped 4 bases and J dropped 0 bases, with 12 bases sitting between them. CDR3 length equals 15 residues. The CDR3 protein is CASSRSVGTNYGYTF. The sequenced part of the CDR3 DNA is TGTGCCAGCTCACGCAGCGTAGGAACTAACTATGGC.

This clone was detected ten times or more. The read is 3 residues too short to cover the CDR3 end, so that end is filled in from the germline J gene. The chain joins TRBV6-2 or TRBV6-3 to TRBJ1-1; D is ambiguous. Germline lookup yields CDR1 MNHEY and CDR2 SVGEGT. The CDR3 runs 14 residues. Deletions cut 4 bases from V and 2 bases from J, with 11 bases between. Incomplete CDR3 DNA: TGTGCCAGCAGTTCTCCAGCGAGAAACACTGAA. It codes for CASSSPARNTE. The complete CDR3 sequence is CASSSPARNTEAFF.

Regarding this clone: The read is 3 residues too short to cover the CDR3 end, so that end is filled in from the germline J gene. The genes are TRBV7-6 and TRBJ2-7; TRBD2 agrees at 8 bases. The germline V gene encodes CDR1 SGHVS and CDR2 FNYEAQ. Trimming cost V 3 bases and J 3 bases; bases outside gene matches: 4. This CDR3 has 14 amino acids. The CDR3 sequence is CASSLGSGSYEQYF. The DNA read from the CDR3 is TGTGCCAGCAGCTTGGGGAGCGGGAGCTACGAG. Together with reference TRBV7-6 and TRBJ2-7, the CDR3 gives the full variable domain: GAGVSQSPRYKVTKRGQDVALRCDPISGHVSLYWYRQALGQGPEFLTYFNYEAQQDKSGLPNDRFSAERPEGSISTLTIQRTEQRDSAMYRCASSLGSGSYEQYFGPGTRLTVT.

This clone has a count of ten or more. The read ends 3 residues before the CDR3 terminus; that terminus is restored from the germline J gene. This chain joins TRBV15 and TRBJ1-2; D gene uncertain. The ends were cut back, 0 bases at V and 6 bases at J, with 11 bases in the middle. The germline CDR1 and CDR2 sequences are LNHNV and YYDKDF (reference sequence). This CDR3 region has 14 residues. CDR3 region: CATSRDDQDDGYTF. The sequenced part of the CDR3 DNA is TGTGCCACCAGCAGAGACGATCAGGATGATGGC.

This clone was counted at least ten times. The read stops 3 residues short of the end of the CDR3; the missing end is completed from the germline J gene. The rearrangement links TRBV5-1 to TRBJ1-5, with a tentative D call TRBD1 (5 bases). CDR1 is SGHRS, CDR2 YFSETQ, per germline. The CDR3 contains 15 residues. V gave up 1 base and J gave up 2 bases, with 10 bases separating them. Incomplete CDR3 DNA: TGCGCCAGCAGCTTGAATTCGGGGGGCAATCAGCCC. Translating gives CASSLNSGGNQP. The whole CDR3 is CASSLNSGGNQPQHF.

This clone was seen ten or more times. The read falls 3 residues short of the CDR3 end, and the missing part is taken from the germline J gene. The rearrangement links TRBV11-3 to TRBJ2-1; the match to TRBD2 covers 11 bases. Trimming at V came to 2 bases and at J to 7 bases, leaving 4 bases not matched to a gene. Germline V lookup: CDR1 SGHNT, CDR2 YENEEA. The CDR3 loop spans 15 amino acids. The sequenced part of the CDR3 DNA is TGTGCCAGCAGCTTAAGCCTAGCGGGGGGAAATGAG. Protein product: CASSLSLAGGNE. The full-length CDR3 reads as CASSLSLAGGNEQFF.